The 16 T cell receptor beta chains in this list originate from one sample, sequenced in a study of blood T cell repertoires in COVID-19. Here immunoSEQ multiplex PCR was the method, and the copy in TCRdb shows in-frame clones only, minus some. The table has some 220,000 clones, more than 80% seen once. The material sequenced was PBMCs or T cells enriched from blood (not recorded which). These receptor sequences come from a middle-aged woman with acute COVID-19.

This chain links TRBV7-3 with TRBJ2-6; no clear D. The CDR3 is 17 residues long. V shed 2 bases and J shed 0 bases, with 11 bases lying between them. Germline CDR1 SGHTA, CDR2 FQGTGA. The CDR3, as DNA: TGTGCCAGCAGCTTAGAAGTGCGTAACTCTGGGGCCAACGTCCTGACTTTC. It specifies CASSLEVRNSGANVLTF. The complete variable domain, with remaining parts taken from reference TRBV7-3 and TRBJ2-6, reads GAGVSQTPSNKVTEKGKYVELRCDPISGHTALYWYRQSLGQGPEFLIYFQGTGAADDSGLPNDRFFAVRPEGSVSTLKIQRTERGDSAVYLCASSLEVRNSGANVLTFGAGSRLTVL.

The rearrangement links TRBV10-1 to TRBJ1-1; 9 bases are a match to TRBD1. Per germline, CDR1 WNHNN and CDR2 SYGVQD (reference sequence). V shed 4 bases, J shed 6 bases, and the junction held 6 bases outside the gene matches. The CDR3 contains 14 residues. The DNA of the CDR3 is TGCGCCAGCAGTGTCGGGGACAGGGCGGCTGAAGCTTTCTTT. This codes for CASSVGDRAAEAFF.

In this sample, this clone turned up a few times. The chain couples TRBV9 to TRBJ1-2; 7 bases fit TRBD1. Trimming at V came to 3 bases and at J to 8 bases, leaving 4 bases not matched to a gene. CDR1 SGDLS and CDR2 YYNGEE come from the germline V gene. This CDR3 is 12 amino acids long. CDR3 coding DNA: TGTGCCAGCAGCGGGCAGGGGGGAGGCTACACCTTC. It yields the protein CASSGQGGGYTF.

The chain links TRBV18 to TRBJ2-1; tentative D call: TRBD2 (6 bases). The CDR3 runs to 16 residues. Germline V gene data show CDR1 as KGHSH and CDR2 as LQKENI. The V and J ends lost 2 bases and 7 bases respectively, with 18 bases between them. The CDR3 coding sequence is TGTGCCAGCTCACCAGGCAGGGACTTCCTTGGGAATGAGCAGTTCTTC. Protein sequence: CASSPGRDFLGNEQFF.

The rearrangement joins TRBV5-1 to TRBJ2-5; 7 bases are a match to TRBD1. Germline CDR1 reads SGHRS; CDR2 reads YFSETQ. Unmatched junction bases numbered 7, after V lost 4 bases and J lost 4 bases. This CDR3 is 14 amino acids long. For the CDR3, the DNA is TGCGCCAGCAGCGCGGACAGGCCCACAGAGACCCAGTACTTC. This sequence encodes CASSADRPTETQYF.

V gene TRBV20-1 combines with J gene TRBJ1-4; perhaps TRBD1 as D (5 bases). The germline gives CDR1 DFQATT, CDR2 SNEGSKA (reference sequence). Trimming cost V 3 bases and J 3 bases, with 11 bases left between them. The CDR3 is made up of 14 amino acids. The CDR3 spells CSASSGGSNEKLFF. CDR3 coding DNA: TGCAGTGCTAGTTCCGGGGGATCTAATGAAAAACTGTTTTTT.

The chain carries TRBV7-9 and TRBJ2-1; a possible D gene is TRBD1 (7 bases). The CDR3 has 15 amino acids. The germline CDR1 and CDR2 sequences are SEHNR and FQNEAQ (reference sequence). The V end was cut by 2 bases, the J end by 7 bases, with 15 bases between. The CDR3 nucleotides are TGTGCCAGCAGCTTATCGACAGGGAGGAAGAATGAGCAGTTCTTC. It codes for CASSLSTGRKNEQFF. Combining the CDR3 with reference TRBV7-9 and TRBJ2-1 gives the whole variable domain DTGVSQNPRHKITKRGQNVTFRCDPISEHNRLYWYRQTLGQGPEFLTYFQNEAQLEKSRLLSDRFSAERPKGSFSTLEIQRTEQGDSAMYLCASSLSTGRKNEQFFGPGTRLTVL.

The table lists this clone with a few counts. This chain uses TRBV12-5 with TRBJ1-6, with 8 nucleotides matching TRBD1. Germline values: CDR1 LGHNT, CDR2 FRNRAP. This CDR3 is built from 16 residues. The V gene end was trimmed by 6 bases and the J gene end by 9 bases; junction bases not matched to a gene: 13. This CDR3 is CASGHGTGGRGSPLHF. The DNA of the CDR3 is TGTGCTAGTGGGCATGGGACAGGCGGTCGAGGTTCACCCCTCCACTTT.

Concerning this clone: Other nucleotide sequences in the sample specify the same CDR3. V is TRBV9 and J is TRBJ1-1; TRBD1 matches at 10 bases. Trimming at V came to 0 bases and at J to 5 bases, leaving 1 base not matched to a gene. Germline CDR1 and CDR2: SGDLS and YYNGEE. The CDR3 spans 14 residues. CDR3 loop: CASSVGDRGTEAFF. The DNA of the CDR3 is TGTGCCAGCAGCGTAGGGGACAGGGGAACTGAAGCTTTCTTT.

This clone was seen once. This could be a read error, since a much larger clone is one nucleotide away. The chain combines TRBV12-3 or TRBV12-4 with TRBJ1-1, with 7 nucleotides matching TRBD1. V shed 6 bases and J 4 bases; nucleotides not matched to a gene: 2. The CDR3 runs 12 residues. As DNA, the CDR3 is TGTGCCAGCAGGCCAGGGGGCACTGAAGCTTTCTTT. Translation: CASRPGGTEAFF.

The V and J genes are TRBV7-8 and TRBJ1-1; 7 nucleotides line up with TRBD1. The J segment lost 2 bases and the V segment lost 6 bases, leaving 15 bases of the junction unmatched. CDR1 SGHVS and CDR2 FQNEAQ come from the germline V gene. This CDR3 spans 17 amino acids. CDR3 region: CASRRPHRQGPNTEAFF. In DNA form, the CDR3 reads TGTGCCAGCAGAAGGCCCCACAGACAGGGTCCAAACACTGAAGCTTTCTTT.

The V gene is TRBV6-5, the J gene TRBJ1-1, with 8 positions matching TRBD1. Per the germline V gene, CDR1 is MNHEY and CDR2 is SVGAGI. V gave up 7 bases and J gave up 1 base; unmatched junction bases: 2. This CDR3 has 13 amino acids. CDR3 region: CASIGQGNTEAFF. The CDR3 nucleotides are TGTGCCAGCATCGGACAGGGGAACACTGAAGCTTTCTTT.

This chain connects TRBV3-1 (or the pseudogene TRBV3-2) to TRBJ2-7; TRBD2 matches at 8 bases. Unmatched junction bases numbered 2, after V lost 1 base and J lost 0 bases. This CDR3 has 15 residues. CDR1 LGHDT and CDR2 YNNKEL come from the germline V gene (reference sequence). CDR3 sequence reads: CASSQASGGSYEQYV. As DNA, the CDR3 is TGTGCCAGCAGCCAAGCAAGCGGGGGCTCCTACGAGCAGTACGTC.

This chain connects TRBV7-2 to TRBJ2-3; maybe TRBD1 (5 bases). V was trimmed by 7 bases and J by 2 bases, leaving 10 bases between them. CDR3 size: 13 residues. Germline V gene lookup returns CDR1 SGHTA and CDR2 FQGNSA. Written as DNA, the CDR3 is TGTGCCAGCACCCGACAGAACACAGATACGCAGTATTTT. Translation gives CASTRQNTDTQYF. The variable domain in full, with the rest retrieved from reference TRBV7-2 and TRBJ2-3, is GAGVSQSPSNKVTEKGKDVELRCDPISGHTALYWYRQSLGQGLEFLIYFQGNSAPDKSGLPSDRFSAERTGGSVSTLTIQRTQQEDSAVYLCASTRQNTDTQYFGPGTRLTVL.

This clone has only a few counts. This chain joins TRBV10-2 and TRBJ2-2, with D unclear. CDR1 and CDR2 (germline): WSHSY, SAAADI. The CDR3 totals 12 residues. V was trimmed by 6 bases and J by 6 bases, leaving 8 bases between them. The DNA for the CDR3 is TGCGCCAGCAGAACTGTCCCCGGGGAGCTGTTTTTT. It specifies CASRTVPGELFF.

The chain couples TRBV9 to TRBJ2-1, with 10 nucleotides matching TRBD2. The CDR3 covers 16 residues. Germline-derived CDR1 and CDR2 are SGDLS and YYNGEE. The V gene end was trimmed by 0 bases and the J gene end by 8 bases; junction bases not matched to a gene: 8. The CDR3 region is CASSVGRLAGEDEQFF. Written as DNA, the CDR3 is TGTGCCAGCAGCGTAGGTCGGCTAGCGGGGGAGGATGAGCAGTTCTTC.